This T cell receptor beta chain was obtained from a study of regulatory T cells. Study conclusions and caveats: Hydrophobic residues at CDR3 positions 6 and 7 were enriched in conventional CD4+ T cells of CD3G-deficient patients. Patient repertoires had restricted TRB V-J pairs and skewed V and J usage, most in Tregs.

In the case of this clone: Its antigen remains unidentified.

The CDR3 runs 14 residues. Germline V gene data show CDR1 as SGHRS and CDR2 as YFSETQ. Trimming stripped 4 bases from V and 0 bases from J, with 9 bases between. The primer mix had 52 TRBV and 13 TRBJ primers. Only in-frame clones appear in the TCRdb table, and some are missing; sequencing was by immunoSEQ multiplex PCR. This sample has about 29,000 clones; less than 95% occur once, and the top ten carry under 2%. Regulatory (CD25-high CD127-low) and conventional (CD25-low CD127-high) CD4+ T cells were sorted separately. The chain uses TRBV5-1 and TRBJ2-3; D gene ambiguous. Specimen: conventional CD4+ T cells sorted from blood. The origin of this receptor is a person aged 18 to 30 with CD3G deficiency. The CDR3 sequence is CASSQGSSTDTQYF. The CDR3 DNA sequence: TGCGCCAGCAGCCAAGGAAGTAGCACAGATACGCAGTATTTT.